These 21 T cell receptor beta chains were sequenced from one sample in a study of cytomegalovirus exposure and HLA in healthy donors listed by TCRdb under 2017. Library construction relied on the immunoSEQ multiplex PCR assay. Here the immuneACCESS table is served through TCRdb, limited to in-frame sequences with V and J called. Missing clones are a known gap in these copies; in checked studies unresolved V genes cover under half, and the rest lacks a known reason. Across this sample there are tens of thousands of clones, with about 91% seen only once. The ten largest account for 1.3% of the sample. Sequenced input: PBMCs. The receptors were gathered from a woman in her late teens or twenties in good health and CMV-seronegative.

The CDR3 DNA is TGTGCCAGCAGCCCGTCCTATAATTCACCCCTCCACTTT. Translation gives CASSPSYNSPLHF. The chain carries TRBV11-2 and TRBJ1-6; no reliable D call. The V and J ends lost 5 bases and 1 base respectively, with 3 bases between them. Germline V CDR1 and CDR2: SGHAT, FQNNGV. The CDR3 is 13 amino acids. Looking up the rest from reference TRBV11-2 and TRBJ1-6 gives the full variable domain: EAGVAQSPRYKIIEKRQSVAFWCNPISGHATLYWYQQILGQGPKLLIQFQNNGVVDDSQLPKDRFSAERLKGVDSTLKIQPAKLEDSAVYLCASSPSYNSPLHFGNGTRLTVT.

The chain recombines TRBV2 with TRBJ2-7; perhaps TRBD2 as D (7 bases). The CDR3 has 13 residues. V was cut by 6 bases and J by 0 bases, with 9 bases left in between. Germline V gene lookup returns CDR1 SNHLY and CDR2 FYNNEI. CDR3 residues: CASRGGPSYEQYF. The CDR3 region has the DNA TGTGCCAGCAGGGGGGGGCCCTCCTACGAGCAGTACTTC.

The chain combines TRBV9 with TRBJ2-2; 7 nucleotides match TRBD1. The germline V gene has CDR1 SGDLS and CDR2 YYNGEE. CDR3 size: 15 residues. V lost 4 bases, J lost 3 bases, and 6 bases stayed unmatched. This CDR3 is CASSPRTGDTGELFF. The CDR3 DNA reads TGTGCCAGCAGCCCTAGGACAGGAGACACCGGGGAGCTGTTTTTT. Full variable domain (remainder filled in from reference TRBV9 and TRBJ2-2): DSGVTQTPKHLITATGQRVTLRCSPRSGDLSVYWYQQSLDQGLQFLIQYYNGEERAKGNILERFSAQQFPDLHSELNLSSLELGDSALYFCASSPRTGDTGELFFGEGSRLTVL.

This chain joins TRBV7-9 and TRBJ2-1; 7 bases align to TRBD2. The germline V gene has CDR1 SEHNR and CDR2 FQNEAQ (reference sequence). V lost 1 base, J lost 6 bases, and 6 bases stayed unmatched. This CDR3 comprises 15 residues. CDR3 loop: CASSLGFGTINEQFF. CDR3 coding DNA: TGTGCCAGCAGCTTAGGCTTCGGGACTATCAATGAGCAGTTCTTC.

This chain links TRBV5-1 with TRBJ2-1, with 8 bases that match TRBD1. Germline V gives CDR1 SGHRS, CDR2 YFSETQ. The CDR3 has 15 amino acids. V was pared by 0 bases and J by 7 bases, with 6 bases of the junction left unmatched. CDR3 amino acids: CASSLGTGRPNEQFF. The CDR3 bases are TGCGCCAGCAGCTTGGGGACAGGGAGACCTAATGAGCAGTTCTTC.

This chain's CDR3 is CASSLYPGLDSPLHF. CDR3 nucleotide sequence: TGTGCCAGCAGTTTATACCCGGGTTTGGATTCACCCCTCCACTTT. The V gene is TRBV27, the J gene TRBJ1-6; D call uncertain. CDR3 size: 15 residues. Germline-derived CDR1 and CDR2 are MNHEY and SMNVEV (reference sequence). V was pared by 1 base and J by 8 bases, with 12 bases between.

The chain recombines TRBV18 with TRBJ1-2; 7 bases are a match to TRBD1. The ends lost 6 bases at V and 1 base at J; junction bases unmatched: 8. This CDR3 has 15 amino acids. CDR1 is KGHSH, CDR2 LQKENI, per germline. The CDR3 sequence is CASSLEGAYNYGYTF. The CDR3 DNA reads TGTGCCAGCTCCCTGGAGGGGGCGTATAACTATGGCTACACCTTC.

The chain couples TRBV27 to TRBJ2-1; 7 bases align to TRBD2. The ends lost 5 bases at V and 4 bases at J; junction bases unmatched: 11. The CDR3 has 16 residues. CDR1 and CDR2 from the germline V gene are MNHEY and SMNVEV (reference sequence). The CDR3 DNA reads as TGTGCCAGCAGTCCGTTAGCAGCGGGGTCGTACAATGAGCAGTTCTTC. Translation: CASSPLAAGSYNEQFF.

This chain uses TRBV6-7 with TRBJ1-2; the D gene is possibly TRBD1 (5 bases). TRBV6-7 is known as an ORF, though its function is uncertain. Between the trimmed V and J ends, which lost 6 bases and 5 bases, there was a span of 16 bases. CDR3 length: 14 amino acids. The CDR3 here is CASRYGGARYGYTF. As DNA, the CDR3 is TGTGCCAGCAGGTATGGAGGGGCGCGGTATGGCTACACCTTC.

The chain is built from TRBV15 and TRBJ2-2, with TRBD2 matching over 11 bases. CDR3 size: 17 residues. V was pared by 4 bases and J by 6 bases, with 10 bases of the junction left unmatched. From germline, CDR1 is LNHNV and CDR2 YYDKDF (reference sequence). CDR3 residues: CATSTTPTSGASGELFF. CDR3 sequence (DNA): TGTGCCACCAGCACAACGCCGACTAGCGGGGCCTCCGGGGAGCTGTTTTTT.

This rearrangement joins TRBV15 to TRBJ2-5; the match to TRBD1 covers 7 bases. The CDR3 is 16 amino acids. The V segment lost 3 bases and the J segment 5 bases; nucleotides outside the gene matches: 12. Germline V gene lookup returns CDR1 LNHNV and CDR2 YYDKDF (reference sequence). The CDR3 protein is CATSRFHRGDFETQYF. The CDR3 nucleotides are TGTGCCACCAGCAGGTTCCACAGGGGCGACTTCGAGACCCAGTACTTC.

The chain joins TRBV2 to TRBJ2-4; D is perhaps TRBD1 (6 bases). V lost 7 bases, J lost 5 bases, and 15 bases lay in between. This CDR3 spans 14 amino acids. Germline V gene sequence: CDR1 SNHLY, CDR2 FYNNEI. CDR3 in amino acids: CASNLRDNQNIQYF. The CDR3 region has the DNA TGTGCCAGCAATCTCCGGGACAACCAAAACATTCAGTACTTC.

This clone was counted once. CDR3 DNA: TGTGCCAGCAGCCCCGGTAAGGGAGGGCCGGAGGAGACCCAGTACTTC. Amino acid sequence: CASSPGKGGPEETQYF. The rearrangement joins TRBV11-2 to TRBJ2-5; 7 positions agree with TRBD2. The CDR3 covers 16 residues. Germline V CDR1 and CDR2: SGHAT, FQNNGV. The V gene end was trimmed by 5 bases and the J gene end by 5 bases; junction bases not matched to a gene: 14.

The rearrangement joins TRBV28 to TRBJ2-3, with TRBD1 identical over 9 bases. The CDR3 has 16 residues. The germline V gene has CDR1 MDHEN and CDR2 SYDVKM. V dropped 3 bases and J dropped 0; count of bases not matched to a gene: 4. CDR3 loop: CASSFIGTGSTDTQYF. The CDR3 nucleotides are TGTGCCAGCAGTTTCATCGGGACAGGGAGCACAGATACGCAGTATTTT.

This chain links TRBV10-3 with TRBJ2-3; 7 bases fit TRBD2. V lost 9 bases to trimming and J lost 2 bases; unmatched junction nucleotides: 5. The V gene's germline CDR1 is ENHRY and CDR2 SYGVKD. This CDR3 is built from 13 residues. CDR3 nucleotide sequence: TGTGCCATTAAGAGCGGGGACACAGATACGCAGTATTTT. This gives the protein CAIKSGDTDTQYF.

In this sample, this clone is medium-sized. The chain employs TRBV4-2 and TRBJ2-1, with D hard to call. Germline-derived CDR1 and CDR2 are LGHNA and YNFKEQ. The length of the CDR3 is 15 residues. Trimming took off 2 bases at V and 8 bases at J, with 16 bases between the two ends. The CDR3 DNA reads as TGTGCCAGCAGCCAAAATTTCTCCCCTAACGATGAGCAGTTCTTC. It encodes CASSQNFSPNDEQFF.

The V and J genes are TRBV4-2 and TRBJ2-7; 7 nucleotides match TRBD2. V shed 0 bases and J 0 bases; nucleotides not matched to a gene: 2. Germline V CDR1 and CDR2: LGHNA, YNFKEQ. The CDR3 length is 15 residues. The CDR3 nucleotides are TGTGCCAGCAGCCAAGATGGGGGGGGCTCCTACGAGCAGTACTTC. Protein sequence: CASSQDGGGSYEQYF.

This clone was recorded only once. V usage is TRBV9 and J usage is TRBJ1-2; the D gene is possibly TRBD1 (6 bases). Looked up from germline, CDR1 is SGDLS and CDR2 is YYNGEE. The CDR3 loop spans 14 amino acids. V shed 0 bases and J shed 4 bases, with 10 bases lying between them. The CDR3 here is CASSVDTGIYGYTF. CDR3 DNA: TGTGCCAGCAGCGTAGATACAGGGATCTATGGCTACACCTTC.

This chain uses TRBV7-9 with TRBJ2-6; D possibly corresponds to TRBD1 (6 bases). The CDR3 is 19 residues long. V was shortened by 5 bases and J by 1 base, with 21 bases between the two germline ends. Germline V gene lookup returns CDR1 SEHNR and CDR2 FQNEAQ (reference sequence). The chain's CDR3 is CASSVPLGTRRSGANVLTF. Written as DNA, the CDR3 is TGTGCCAGCAGCGTACCCCTCGGGACACGGAGGTCTGGGGCCAACGTCCTGACTTTC.

The CDR3 reads CASKEGSGNTIYF. Written as DNA, the CDR3 is TGTGCCAGCAAGGAGGGCTCTGGAAACACCATATATTTT. The chain joins TRBV7-2 to TRBJ1-3; no definite D call. V gave up 7 bases and J gave up 0 bases, with 7 bases separating them. The CDR3 is 13 residues long. Germline V gene lookup returns CDR1 SGHTA and CDR2 FQGNSA.

CDR3 DNA: TGCGCCAGCAGCCCAACGACAGGGGATGGCTACACCTTC. Amino acids: CASSPTTGDGYTF. The chain has TRBV5-1 and TRBJ1-2; 8 bases agree with TRBD1. CDR1 is SGHRS, CDR2 YFSETQ, per germline. The CDR3 is made up of 13 amino acids. The V gene end was trimmed by 4 bases and the J gene end by 6 bases; junction bases not matched to a gene: 5.